One sample yielded the 14 T cell receptor beta chains listed below, sequenced in a study of T-cell memory formation after mild COVID-19. TCRdb re-derived calls from the 5' RACE reads in MiXCR, one entry per CDR3 protein. The sample holds around 210,000 distinct CDR3 sequences; 9% to 10% are singletons and the top ten take roughly 3.5%. The sequencing input was PBMCs or a T cell subset sorted from them (not recorded which). These receptors were taken from a man aged 18 to 29 who had mild COVID-19 (a few samples of this study predate the infection). Cell type and time point are not known.

This clonotype was counted many times. The chain joins TRBV20-1 to TRBJ1-5; maybe TRBD1 (5 bases). Trimming pared 6 bases from V and 0 bases from J, leaving 24 bases between. In germline, CDR1 is DFQATT, CDR2 SNEGSKA (reference sequence). The CDR3 length is 18 residues. CDR3 protein: CSALNSGTSFYSNQPQHF. The CDR3 nucleotides are TGCAGTGCACTAAACTCCGGGACCTCCTTTTATAGCAATCAGCCCCAGCATTTT.

This clonotype showed up just a few times. This chain links TRBV7-9 with TRBJ1-2; 10 nucleotides match TRBD1. Germline lookup yields CDR1 SEHNR and CDR2 FQNEAQ (reference sequence). The V and J ends lost 5 bases and 4 bases, in that order; junction bases with no gene match: 22. CDR3 size: 20 residues. CDR3 loop: CASSTSFPGTGVLGRYGYTF. CDR3 bases: TGTGCCAGCAGCACCTCTTTTCCCGGGACAGGGGTCCTTGGGCGCTATGGCTACACCTTC.

The chain combines TRBV20-1 with TRBJ2-5, with D tentatively TRBD2 (7 bases). V lost 3 bases, J lost 5 bases, and 13 bases lay in between. This CDR3 has 13 amino acids. The germline V gene encodes CDR1 DFQATT and CDR2 SNEGSKA (reference sequence). CDR3 bases: TGCAGTGCTAGGAGGGGGGGCATGGAGACCCAGTACTTC. Its translation is CSARRGGMETQYF.

The chain links TRBV20-1 to TRBJ1-6, with D hard to call. This CDR3 is 16 amino acids long. Looked up from germline, CDR1 is DFQATT and CDR2 is SNEGSKA (reference sequence). V was cut by 7 bases and J by 6 bases, with 22 bases left in between. The CDR3: CSVVPPPAGINSPLHF. CDR3 DNA sequence: TGCAGTGTAGTACCTCCTCCGGCGGGAATTAATTCACCCCTCCACTTT.

The sample holds a few counts of this clonotype. The chain carries TRBV7-9 and TRBJ1-3, with 7 bases identical to TRBD1. Looked up from germline, CDR1 is SEHNR and CDR2 is FQNEAQ (reference sequence). The CDR3 length is 14 residues. The V and J ends lost 6 bases and 2 bases, in that order; junction bases with no gene match: 4. The CDR3 DNA reads as TGTGCCAGCAGGTACAGGGGACCTGGAAACACCATATATTTT. This sequence encodes CASRYRGPGNTIYF.

As to this clonotype: This may stem from a read error, because a much larger clone lies one nucleotide away. Here the CDR3 omits its conserved ending phenylalanine or tryptophan, so a read error is the likely source. V is TRBV29-1 and J is TRBJ2-5; weak D call: TRBD1 (5 bases). V lost 5 bases to trimming and J lost 4 bases, with 14 bases between them. Germline V gene data show CDR1 as SQVTM and CDR2 as ANQGSEA. The CDR3 is made up of 13 amino acids. The CDR3 DNA reads as TGCAGCGTTTGCCGACAAACAGGAGAGACCCAGTACTTA. It translates to CSVCRQTGETQYL.

This clonotype was seen more than once but under ten times. The chain uses TRBV12-2 and TRBJ1-1. TRBV12-2 is labeled a pseudogene. The CDR3 extends over 11 amino acids. DNA for the CDR3: TGTGCAAGTCGCCACAACACTGAAGCTTTCTTT. It is translated as CASRHNTEAFF.

The chain links TRBV3-1 to TRBJ2-3; D possibly corresponds to TRBD2 (5 bases). CDR1 is LGHDT and CDR2 is YNNKEL in the germline V gene (reference sequence). The CDR3 covers 15 residues. V lost 4 bases and J lost 2, with 13 bases in between. In DNA, the CDR3 is TGTGCCAGCAGCCCCGGGGTCGCTTTCACAGATACGCAGTATTTT. Translating it yields CASSPGVAFTDTQYF.

This clonotype was counted between two and nine times. The chain has TRBV19 and TRBJ1-4; no reliable D call. This CDR3 is 15 amino acids long. V was shortened by 5 bases and J by 7 bases, with 17 bases between the two germline ends. Per the germline V gene, CDR1 is LNHDA and CDR2 is SQIVND (reference sequence). CDR3 region: CASSSRTSGSEKLFF. The CDR3 DNA is TGTGCCAGTAGTTCTCGGACGTCGGGAAGTGAAAAACTGTTTTTT.

The chain has TRBV6-6 and TRBJ2-3; D remains ambiguous. CDR3 size: 13 residues. V lost 9 bases and J lost 2, with 12 bases in between. Germline V gene lookup returns CDR1 MNHNY and CDR2 SVGAGI (reference sequence). CDR3 nucleotides: TGTGCCAGTCGTCCGGATCCCACAGATACGCAGTATTTT. As protein: CASRPDPTDTQYF.

This clonotype appeared a few times. This rearrangement joins TRBV25-1 to TRBJ1-5; the match to TRBD1 covers 7 bases. The CDR3 loop spans 16 amino acids. V was clipped by 3 bases and J by 0 bases; unmatched bases: 5. Per germline, CDR1 MGHDK and CDR2 SYGVNS. The DNA of the CDR3 is TGTGCCAGCAGTGATGGGCGACAGGGTAGCAATCAGCCCCAGCATTTT. Amino acid sequence: CASSDGRQGSNQPQHF.

This chain connects TRBV6-5 to TRBJ2-7; D possibly corresponds to TRBD1 (6 bases). The CDR3 spans 15 residues. Per the germline V gene, CDR1 is MNHEY and CDR2 is SVGAGI. With 4 bases removed from V and 2 bases from J, the gap between germline ends came to 15 bases. CDR3 in DNA: TGTGCCAGCAGTTTCGACCGGGACACCGCCTACGAGCAGTACTTC. It translates to CASSFDRDTAYEQYF.

This sequence joins TRBV7-2 and TRBJ2-1, with 9 bases identical to TRBD1. V shed 4 bases, J shed 6 bases, and the junction held 10 bases outside the gene matches. CDR1 and CDR2 from the germline V gene are SGHTA and FQGNSA. The CDR3 extends over 16 amino acids. The CDR3 nucleotides read TGTGCCAGCAGCTCCCGTCCCGGGACAGGGCGCAATGAGCAGTTCTTC. It yields the protein CASSSRPGTGRNEQFF.

This clonotype was counted only a few times. The CDR3 bases are TGCGCCAGCAGCCTAGCGGGGGGCCTCTACAATGAGCAGTTCTTC. This gives the protein CASSLAGGLYNEQFF. V gene TRBV5-1 combines with J gene TRBJ2-1, with 11 bases that match TRBD2. The junction had 3 bases not matched to a gene; V was cut back by 4 bases and J by 3 bases. This CDR3 is 15 amino acids long. Germline CDR1 reads SGHRS; CDR2 reads YFSETQ.